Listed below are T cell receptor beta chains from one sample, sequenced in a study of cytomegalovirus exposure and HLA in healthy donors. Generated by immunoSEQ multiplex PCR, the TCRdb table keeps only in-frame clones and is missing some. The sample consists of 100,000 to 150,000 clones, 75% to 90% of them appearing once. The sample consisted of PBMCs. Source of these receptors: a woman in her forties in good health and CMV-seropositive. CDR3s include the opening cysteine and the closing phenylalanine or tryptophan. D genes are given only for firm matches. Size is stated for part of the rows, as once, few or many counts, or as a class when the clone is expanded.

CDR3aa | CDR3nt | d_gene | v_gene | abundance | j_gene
CASSGSGFMNTEAFF | TGTGCCAGCAGTGGGTCTGGCTTCATGAACACTGAAGCTTTCTTT | NA | TRBV6-1 | NA | TRBJ1-1
CAISGDRGTYNEQFF | TGTGCCATCAGCGGGGACAGGGGAACCTACAATGAGCAGTTCTTC | TRBD1 | TRBV10-3 | few | TRBJ2-1
CASSKRTDNLNTIYF | TGTGCCAGCAGTAAACGGACAGATAATTTAAACACCATATATTTT | NA | TRBV27 | NA | TRBJ1-3
CAWSVGGTYGYTF | TGTGCCTGGAGTGTTGGGGGGACCTATGGCTACACCTTC | NA | TRBV30 | NA | TRBJ1-2
CASRDTGSIGGYTF | TGTGCCAGCAGGGATACAGGAAGTATAGGAGGCTACACCTTC | NA | TRBV6-6 | NA | TRBJ1-2
CASSRGQAPRNTEAFF | TGTGCCAGCAGCAGGGGACAGGCTCCTAGGAACACTGAAGCTTTCTTT | TRBD1 | TRBV7-6 | NA | TRBJ1-1
CASSPRRAPDTEAFF | TGTGCCAGCTCACCACGGCGGGCGCCGGACACTGAAGCTTTCTTT | NA | TRBV18 | few | TRBJ1-1
CASSRGTSGIPYEQYF | TGTGCCAGTAGTAGGGGGACTAGCGGGATCCCCTACGAGCAGTACTTC | TRBD2 | TRBV19 | NA | TRBJ2-7
CASSFRGGWGTEAFF | TGTGCCAGCAGTTTTAGGGGGGGCTGGGGCACTGAAGCTTTCTTT | NA | TRBV27 | once | TRBJ1-1
CASSLDGSGGAYSTDTQYF | TGTGCCAGCAGCTTAGATGGGTCGGGAGGCGCTTATAGCACAGATACGCAGTATTTT | TRBD2 | TRBV11-3 | NA | TRBJ2-3
CASSARTSGRRDSTDTQYF | TGTGCCAGCAGCGCCCGGACTAGCGGGAGGCGAGATAGCACAGATACGCAGTATTTT | TRBD2 | TRBV9 | NA | TRBJ2-3
CASSLVQGNSPLHF | TGTGCCAGCAGCTTGGTACAGGGAAATTCACCCCTCCACTTT | NA | TRBV5-4 | NA | TRBJ1-6
CASSAQGYEQYF | TGTGCCAGCAGCGCACAGGGTTACGAGCAGTACTTC | NA | TRBV13 | NA | TRBJ2-7
CASSSVLAGVPGELFF | TGTGCTAGCAGCTCCGTGCTAGCGGGAGTCCCCGGGGAGCTGTTTTTT | TRBD2 | TRBV7-7 | few | TRBJ2-2
CASSPTLLRGNTEAFF | TGTGCCAGCTCACCAACATTACTCCGGGGGAACACTGAAGCTTTCTTT | NA | TRBV18 | NA | TRBJ1-1
CASSREVVSYEQYF | TGCGCCAGCAGCCGGGAGGTGGTTTCCTACGAGCAGTACTTC | NA | TRBV4-3 | NA | TRBJ2-7
CASSTRTGNSLHF | TGTGCCAGCAGCACACGGACAGGGAATTCCCTCCACTTT | TRBD1 | TRBV7-9 | NA | TRBJ1-6
CSVTPGATNTGELFF | TGCAGCGTGACGCCAGGGGCCACGAACACCGGGGAGCTGTTTTTT | NA | TRBV29-1 | NA | TRBJ2-2
CASSEWPDTEAFF | TGTGCCAGCAGTGAATGGCCAGACACTGAAGCTTTCTTT | NA | TRBV25-1 | NA | TRBJ1-1
CASSQQGTYGYTF | TGTGCCAGCAGCCAACAGGGGACCTATGGCTACACCTTC | TRBD1 | TRBV7-9 | NA | TRBJ1-2
CAIGTAEQYF | TGTGCCATCGGTACAGCAGAGCAGTACTTC | NA | TRBV10-3 | NA | TRBJ2-7
CASSSSQYEQYF | TGTGCCAGCAGCTCGTCACAGTACGAGCAGTACTTC | NA | TRBV7-9 | few | TRBJ2-7
CASSFLVLTGDLPDTQYF | TGTGCCAGCAGCTTCCTTGTTTTGACAGGAGACTTGCCAGATACGCAGTATTTT | NA | TRBV5-6 | NA | TRBJ2-3
CASSLDSGKNTGELFF | TGTGCCAGCAGCTTAGATTCGGGGAAGAACACCGGGGAGCTGTTTTTT | NA | TRBV11-3 | NA | TRBJ2-2
CAWKEVNSGVDAQYF | TGTGCCTGGAAGGAGGTGAATAGCGGGGTAGATGCGCAGTATTTT | TRBD2 | TRBV30 | NA | TRBJ2-3
CASSFGLKGYTF | TGTGCCAGCAGCTTCGGACTAAAGGGCTACACCTTC | NA | TRBV5-4 | NA | TRBJ1-2
CASSPQGLAEGYTF | TGTGCCAGCAGTCCACAGGGATTAGCTGAAGGCTACACCTTC | NA | TRBV27 | NA | TRBJ1-2
CASGEGTGRSYGYTF | TGTGCCTCTGGTGAGGGGACAGGACGCTCCTATGGCTACACCTTC | TRBD1 | TRBV9 | NA | TRBJ1-2
CASSDGQLNTEAFF | TGCGCCAGCAGTGACGGACAGCTGAACACTGAAGCTTTCTTT | NA | TRBV10-1 | NA | TRBJ1-1
CVSSPGVGTEAFF | TGTGTCAGCAGCCCCGGGGTAGGTACTGAAGCTTTCTTT | NA | TRBV5-4 | once | TRBJ1-1
CASSIQGQETQYF | TGCGCCAGCAGCATCCAGGGCCAAGAGACCCAGTACTTC | NA | TRBV5-1 | NA | TRBJ2-5
CASSQQTNRLGGYTF | TGCGCCAGCAGCCAACAAACGAACAGGCTCGGAGGCTACACCTTC | NA | TRBV4-3 | once | TRBJ1-2
CASSVGGSSGNTIYF | TGCGCCAGCAGCGTAGGCGGTTCCTCTGGAAACACCATATATTTT | NA | TRBV5-1 | NA | TRBJ1-3
CAIRDRENQPQHF | TGTGCCATCCGGGACAGGGAAAATCAGCCCCAGCATTTT | TRBD1 | TRBV10-3 | NA | TRBJ1-5
CAITTGTGLSGYTF | TGTGCCATCACGACCGGGACAGGGCTGAGTGGCTACACCTTC | TRBD1 | TRBV10-3 | NA | TRBJ1-2
CASSPLAGTTDTQYF | TGTGCCAGCAGCCCCCTTGCGGGGACCACAGATACGCAGTATTTT | NA | TRBV6-5 | NA | TRBJ2-3
CASSTGQGGNQPQHF | TGTGCCAGTAGTACCGGACAGGGTGGGAATCAGCCCCAGCATTTT | TRBD1 | TRBV19 | NA | TRBJ1-5
CASRQGRTNMNTEAFF | TGCGCCAGCAGACAGGGTCGAACCAATATGAACACTGAAGCTTTCTTT | NA | TRBV5-1 | NA | TRBJ1-1
CASSFGRGQYNEQFF | TGCGCCAGCAGCTTCGGTAGGGGACAGTACAATGAGCAGTTCTTC | TRBD1 | TRBV5-1 | once | TRBJ2-1
CASSSTASSYGYTF | TGTGCCAGCAGCTCGACAGCCAGTTCCTATGGCTACACCTTC | NA | TRBV6-5 | NA | TRBJ1-2
CASSTPGLNYEQYF | TGTGCCAGTAGTACCCCAGGACTGAACTACGAGCAGTACTTC | NA | TRBV19 | NA | TRBJ2-7
CAWSANSPLHF | TGTGCCTGGAGTGCAAATTCACCCCTCCACTTT | NA | TRBV30 | NA | TRBJ1-6
CASTPQASNEKLFF | TGTGCCAGCACCCCCCAGGCCAGTAATGAAAAACTGTTTTTT | NA | TRBV6-1 | once | TRBJ1-4
CASSRIAGGPYEQYF | TGTGCCAGCAGCAGGATAGCGGGAGGGCCGTACGAGCAGTACTTC | TRBD2 | TRBV6-5 | NA | TRBJ2-7
CASSFPDRDYGYTF | TGTGCCAGCAGTTTTCCGGACAGGGACTATGGCTACACCTTC | TRBD1 | TRBV7-2 | NA | TRBJ1-2